This T cell receptor (beta chain) derives from a study of blood T cell repertoires in COVID-19. About the research overall: Collection of acute and convalescent COVID-19 samples took place in the United States, Italy and Spain. Nucleic acid was either cDNA or gDNA, and it came from T cells, B-cell-depleted T cells, or PBMCs.

CDR1 is MRHNA and CDR2 is SNTAGT in the germline V gene. The CDR3 contains 14 residues. Trimming left V 4 bases short and J 7 bases short, with 13 bases between. Original data processing: Quantification of nucleated cells was approximated via reference gene primer amplification. Measured with immunoSEQ multiplex PCR; TCRdb has only the in-frame clones, and not every one. The V and J calls and the clone size are those of that table, but D and trimming were determined from the DNA. The table has some 250,000 clones, approximately 86% seen once. Sequences were obtained from peripheral blood. The receptor was derived from a woman aged 30 to 39 who had recovered from COVID-19. The rearrangement uses TRBV6-4 and TRBJ2-2; the D gene is possibly TRBD1 (6 bases). DNA of the CDR3: TGTGCCAGCAGTGCGGACAGTGGATACGGGGAGCTGTTTTTT. This sequence encodes CASSADSGYGELFF.